These T cell receptor beta chains were read from a single sample in a study of long-term antiretroviral therapy in people with HIV. The table came from immunoSEQ multiplex PCR; TCRdb's copy has only in-frame clones and leaves some out. The table shows tens of thousands of clones, with 90% occurring only once. The material was unsorted PBMCs, obtained 5 to 5.5 years after starting antiretroviral therapy. The source of these receptors is a woman aged 40 to 50 with HIV. Both conserved end residues are part of each CDR3. A D gene is named only where the DNA matches it firmly. Clone size, where shown, is once, few, many, or a class for clones that have expanded.

>-|TRBJ2-3|TRBV27|-
CASSWTPMDTQYF
TGTGCCAGCAGTTGGACACCGATGGATACGCAGTATTTT
>TRBD1|TRBJ1-6|TRBV13|few
CASSLGTGNSPLHF
TGTGCCAGCAGCCTTGGGACAGGGAATTCACCCCTCCACTTT
>-|TRBJ1-5|TRBV10-3|-
CAISESQQGRDQPQHF
TGCGCCATCAGTGAGTCTCAGCAGGGGAGGGATCAGCCCCAGCATTTT
>-|TRBJ2-7|TRBV10-3|-
CAISESPGGVDYEQYF
TGTGCCATCAGTGAGTCGCCCGGTGGGGTGGACTACGAGCAGTACTTC
>TRBD1|TRBJ1-2|TRBV11-3|few
CASSFVTGLSGYTF
TGTGCCAGCAGCTTCGTGACAGGGCTTAGTGGCTACACCTTC
>-|TRBJ1-1|TRBV18|-
CASSQSGRGTTEAFF
TGTGCCAGCTCACAATCGGGCAGGGGAACCACTGAAGCTTTCTTT
>TRBD1|TRBJ1-5|TRBV4-3|-
CASSQSGGGQPQHF
TGCGCCAGCAGCCAATCAGGGGGCGGTCAGCCCCAGCATTTT
>-|TRBJ1-5|TRBV12-5|once
CASSNSLGGAQHF
TGTGCTAGTTCAAACAGCCTCGGGGGGGCCCAGCATTTT
>TRBD2|TRBJ2-7|TRBV19|-
CASSGREGGSGAYEQYF
TGTGCCAGTAGTGGGCGGGAGGGGGGCAGTGGCGCCTACGAGCAGTACTTC
>-|TRBJ1-6|TRBV10-2|-
CASGRQTAIDSPLHF
TGCGCCAGCGGTCGACAGACAGCCATAGATTCACCCCTCCACTTT
>-|TRBJ1-1|TRBV15|-
CATTGNTEAFF
TGTGCCACCACTGGGAACACTGAAGCTTTCTTT
>-|TRBJ2-7|TRBV4-1|-
CASSQDPLWYEQYF
TGCGCCAGCAGCCAAGACCCCCTTTGGTACGAGCAGTACTTC
>-|TRBJ2-2|TRBV2|-
CASSEVGSSGELFF
TGTGCCAGCAGTGAAGTGGGGTCGTCCGGGGAGCTGTTTTTT
>-|TRBJ1-2|TRBV30|-
CAWRIGSAYGYTF
TGTGCCTGGAGAATTGGGTCCGCCTATGGCTACACCTTC
>-|TRBJ2-3|TRBV10-3|-
CAISDAKTPDTQYF
TGTGCCATCAGTGATGCCAAGACCCCAGATACGCAGTATTTT
>-|TRBJ2-7|TRBV16|-
CASSQATGYYEQYF
TGTGCCAGCAGCCAGGCTACAGGTTACTACGAGCAGTACTTC
>TRBD1|TRBJ1-2|TRBV6-1|-
CASSNRGGSYGYTF
TGTGCCAGCAGTAACAGGGGGGGGTCTTATGGCTACACCTTC
>-|TRBJ1-2|TRBV5-1|few
CASSLRAGANYGYTF
TGCGCCAGCAGCCTCAGGGCGGGGGCTAACTATGGCTACACCTTC
>-|TRBJ1-5|TRBV6-5|-
CASSSGPLYQPQHF
TGTGCCAGCAGCTCCGGACCTCTCTATCAGCCCCAGCATTTT
>-|TRBJ1-4|TRBV7-2|-
CASSTGRAEKLFF
TGTGCCAGCAGCACAGGGAGGGCTGAAAAACTGTTTTTT
>-|TRBJ2-6|TRBV5-1|few
CASSLERGGANVLTF
TGCGCCAGCAGCTTGGAAAGAGGGGGGGCCAACGTCCTGACTTTC
>TRBD1|TRBJ1-1|TRBV5-1|-
CASSPGQDTEAFF
TGCGCCAGCAGCCCCGGACAGGACACTGAAGCTTTCTTT
>-|TRBJ2-1|TRBV5-4|-
CASSPAGQRYNEQFF
TGTGCCAGCAGCCCGGCGGGACAGCGCTACAATGAGCAGTTCTTC
>TRBD1|TRBJ1-5|TRBV19|-
CASSIFGQGHQPQHF
TGTGCCAGTAGTATTTTCGGACAGGGGCATCAGCCCCAGCATTTT
>-|TRBJ1-5|TRBV6-1|-
CASSDMGFHQPQHF
TGTGCCAGCAGTGATATGGGCTTTCATCAGCCCCAGCATTTT
>TRBD1|TRBJ1-2|TRBV2|-
CASRGGTVDYGYTF
TGTGCCAGCAGGGGCGGGACAGTAGACTATGGCTACACCTTC
>-|TRBJ2-5|TRBV7-9|few
CASSARGSPERYF
TGTGCCAGCAGCGCCCGTGGGTCACCGGAGAGGTACTTC
>TRBD1|TRBJ1-5|TRBV2|-
CASSMDRGDQPQHF
TGTGCCAGCAGCATGGACAGGGGAGACCAGCCCCAGCATTTT
>-|TRBJ2-5|TRBV9|once
CASSVESGGAGREETQYF
TGTGCCAGCAGCGTAGAATCAGGGGGGGCAGGTCGGGAAGAGACCCAGTACTTC
>-|TRBJ1-1|TRBV29-1|-
CSVVLSFGGTEAFF
TGCAGCGTTGTCCTCTCGTTTGGGGGCACTGAAGCTTTCTTT
>-|TRBJ2-5|TRBV5-1|-
CASSRMSQARDQETQYF
TGCGCCAGCAGCCGGATGAGTCAGGCGCGGGACCAAGAGACCCAGTACTTC
>TRBD1|TRBJ1-1|TRBV2|-
CASSYNGQGERVDKNTEAFF
TGTGCCAGCAGTTACAATGGACAGGGGGAGCGTGTGGACAAAAACACTGAAGCTTTCTTT
>-|TRBJ1-2|TRBV7-9|-
CASSPTEYYGYTF
TGTGCCAGCAGCCCCACCGAGTACTATGGCTACACCTTC
>-|TRBJ1-6|TRBV7-9|-
CASSLARVDGLGSPLHF
TGTGCCAGCAGCTTAGCGAGGGTGGACGGATTGGGATCACCCCTCCACTTT
>TRBD1|TRBJ1-6|TRBV6-6|-
CASTLKGAGSPLHF
TGTGCCAGCACGCTGAAGGGGGCCGGATCACCCCTCCACTTT
>TRBD2|TRBJ2-2|TRBV10-3|-
CAIRIAGESAGELFF
TGTGCCATCAGAATAGCGGGAGAGTCCGCCGGGGAGCTGTTTTTT
>TRBD1|TRBJ1-3|TRBV19|-
CASSDRVTGNTIYF
TGTGCCAGTAGTGACAGGGTAACTGGAAACACCATATATTTT
>-|TRBJ2-7|TRBV11-3|-
CASSLDLGGEQYF
TGTGCCAGCAGCTTAGATTTAGGAGGAGAGCAGTACTTC
>TRBD2|TRBJ2-7|TRBV2|-
CASETSASSYEQYF
TGTGCCAGCGAAACTAGCGCCAGCTCCTACGAGCAGTACTTC
>TRBD2|TRBJ2-1|TRBV2|-
CASSEGGSGTSSYNEQFF
TGTGCCAGCAGTGAAGGGGGCTCCGGGACTAGCAGCTACAATGAGCAGTTCTTC
>-|TRBJ2-7|TRBV6-5|once
CASRNGFAYEQYF
TGTGCCAGCAGGAACGGGTTCGCCTACGAGCAGTACTTC
>TRBD2|TRBJ2-3|TRBV9|-
CASSVDVAGGADTQYF
TGTGCCAGCAGCGTAGACGTTGCGGGGGGGGCAGATACGCAGTATTTT
>-|TRBJ2-1|TRBV14|-
CASSLLVGEQFF
TGTGCCAGCAGCCTTTTAGTGGGTGAGCAGTTCTTC
>-|TRBJ1-1|TRBV4-1|-
CASSQGSGYSGLDTEAFF
TGCGCCAGCAGCCAAGGTTCAGGGTACAGCGGGTTGGACACTGAAGCTTTCTTT
>-|TRBJ1-1|TRBV5-1|-
CASSTDLNTEAFF
TGCGCCAGCAGTACCGATTTGAACACTGAAGCTTTCTTT
>-|TRBJ1-2|TRBV28|-
CASSTLGGPGYTF
TGTGCCAGCAGCACCCTCGGGGGCCCTGGCTACACCTTC
>-|TRBJ1-6|TRBV6-6|once
CASSRQATNSPLHF
TGTGCCAGCAGTCGACAGGCCACAAATTCACCCCTCCACTTT
>TRBD1|TRBJ2-3|TRBV10-3|-
CAISESNRGADTQYF
TGTGCCATCAGTGAGTCCAACAGGGGGGCAGATACGCAGTATTTT
>TRBD1|TRBJ1-1|TRBV19|-
CASSIAGGAVTEAFF
TGTGCCAGTAGTATTGCAGGGGGCGCCGTTACTGAAGCTTTCTTT
>-|TRBJ1-5|TRBV28|-
CATQLSFQPQHF
TGTGCCACCCAGCTATCGTTTCAGCCCCAGCATTTT